Listed here are 10 T cell receptor beta chains from one sample, sequenced in a study of blood T cell repertoires in COVID-19. Measured with immunoSEQ multiplex PCR; TCRdb has only the in-frame clones, and not every one. This sample has about 85,000 clones, with approximately 88% found just once. The sample comprised peripheral blood. These receptors all stem from a man aged 60-69 years with acute or convalescent COVID-19.

This clone was counted only a few times. The chain employs TRBV2 and TRBJ1-1; a possible D gene is TRBD1 (5 bases). The CDR3 runs to 14 residues. Germline CDR1 is SNHLY and CDR2 is FYNNEI. Trimming pared 4 bases from V and 4 bases from J, leaving 13 bases between. The CDR3 protein is CASSVAGGGTEAFF. CDR3 in DNA: TGTGCCAGCAGTGTGGCGGGGGGGGGCACTGAAGCTTTCTTT.

The chain links TRBV13 to TRBJ2-1; 10 positions agree with TRBD2. The CDR3 sequence is 16 residues long. Germline-derived CDR1 and CDR2 are PRHDT and FYEKMQ (reference sequence). V trimming: 0 bases; J trimming: 12 bases; junction bases outside the gene matches: 11. Written as DNA, the CDR3 is TGTGCCAGCAGCTTAGGCCTTAATGTAGCGGGGGGTCGGCAGTTCTTC. Protein: CASSLGLNVAGGRQFF. Supplemented by reference TRBV13 and TRBJ2-1, the full variable domain reads AAGVIQSPRHLIKEKRETATLKCYPIPRHDTVYWYQQGPGQDPQFLISFYEKMQSDKGSIPDRFSAQQFSDYHSELNMSSLELGDSALYFCASSLGLNVAGGRQFFGPGTRLTVL.

The table lists this clone with a count of one. J is TRBJ2-1 and V is TRBV6-2 or TRBV6-3; 10 positions match TRBD2. The CDR3 covers 13 residues. Germline CDR1 is MNHEY and CDR2 is SVGEGT. The V and J ends lost 5 bases and 5 bases, in that order; junction bases with no gene match: 0. CDR3 sequence reads: CASSLAGDNEQFF. CDR3 nucleotides: TGTGCCAGCAGTCTAGCGGGAGACAATGAGCAGTTCTTC.

This clone was picked up a small number of times. This chain connects TRBV4-3 to TRBJ2-7, with 9 bases lining up with TRBD2. Germline trimming cut 0 bases from V and 9 bases from J; bases unmatched to any gene: 9. This CDR3 region has 15 residues. Germline V gene sequence: CDR1 LGHNA, CDR2 YSLEER. CDR3 loop: CASSQDGTSRTGQYF. The CDR3 bases are TGCGCCAGCAGCCAAGATGGGACTAGCCGTACTGGGCAGTACTTC.

V gene TRBV6-5 combines with J gene TRBJ1-5, with D perhaps TRBD1 (5 bases). CDR3 length equals 14 residues. V shed 4 bases and J shed 6 bases, with 13 bases lying between them. Looked up from germline, CDR1 is MNHEY and CDR2 is SVGAGI. CDR3: CASSFGQGGQPQHF. CDR3 bases: TGTGCCAGCAGTTTTGGGCAGGGCGGTCAGCCCCAGCATTTT.

The gene calls are TRBV4-3 and TRBJ1-6; D is perhaps TRBD1 (5 bases). Trimming pared 0 bases from V and 7 bases from J, leaving 13 bases between. The CDR3 sequence is 16 residues long. CDR1 is LGHNA and CDR2 is YSLEER in the germline V gene. The CDR3 coding sequence is TGCGCCAGCAGCCAAGAATGGGGCGGACGAAATTCACCCCTCCACTTT. Amino acid sequence: CASSQEWGGRNSPLHF.

The chain is built from TRBV6-5 and TRBJ1-1; 7 bases fit TRBD1. The length of the CDR3 is 16 residues. With 0 bases clipped from V and 0 bases from J, the junction kept 4 bases outside the gene matches. Germline CDR1 reads MNHEY; CDR2 reads SVGAGI. The CDR3 sequence is CASSYSYRGMNTEAFF. CDR3 nucleotides: TGTGCCAGCAGTTACTCGTACAGGGGAATGAACACTGAAGCTTTCTTT.

The chain uses TRBV6-6 and TRBJ1-5; the D is unclear. Trimming removed 6 bases at V and 4 bases at J, with 10 bases between. CDR3 length: 13 amino acids. Per the germline V gene, CDR1 is MNHNY and CDR2 is SVGAGI (reference sequence). CDR3 in DNA: TGTGCCAGCAGCCTCCGTCAGAATCAGCCCCAGCATTTT. Its protein is CASSLRQNQPQHF.

This rearrangement joins TRBV10-3 to TRBJ1-2, with 9 positions matching TRBD1. The CDR3 runs to 14 residues. After removal of 7 bases from V and 3 bases from J, the junction contained 6 bases not matched to a gene. Germline CDR1 is ENHRY and CDR2 is SYGVKD. The CDR3 bases are TGTGCCATCACCAGGACAGGGGACTACTATGGCTACACCTTC. Translating gives CAITRTGDYYGYTF.

The chain couples TRBV6-2 or TRBV6-3 to TRBJ2-5; possible D gene TRBD2, 6 bases. There are 15 residues in the CDR3. Germline lookup yields CDR1 MNHEY and CDR2 SVGEGT. V gave up 6 bases and J gave up 2 bases, with 16 bases separating them. CDR3 region: CASSLRDFPQETQYF. The DNA for the CDR3 is TGTGCCAGCAGCCTCCGGGACTTTCCACAAGAGACCCAGTACTTC.